Described below is a single T cell receptor beta chain sequence and its context. What it recognizes is unknown. This entry comes from a study of identifying expanded T cells in peripheral blood. Study-wide results and caveats: About 1.2 clones differed between technical replicates, versus about 17 and 20 over time.

Some clones are missing from TCRdb's copy, which holds only in-frame ones; the method was immunoSEQ multiplex PCR. Here the sample spans around 68,000 clones, more than 75% being singletons. Germline-derived CDR1 and CDR2 are MNHNY and SVGAGI (reference sequence). The V end lost 2 bases, the J end lost 7 bases, and 18 bases lay between the germline ends. The CDR3 loop spans 16 amino acids. The source of this sequence is a person aged 18 to 75 in good health. Sequencing was carried out using blood. This chain joins TRBV6-6 and TRBJ1-5; D might be TRBD1 (5 bases). The CDR3 nucleotides read TGTGCCAGCAGTTACAAAGTCCAAGGGGCCAGCCAGCCCCAGCATTTT. Translated, it gives CASSYKVQGASQPQHF.